Below, 26 T cell receptor beta chains from the same sample are listed, as sequenced in a study of T-cell memory formation after mild COVID-19. A single record per CDR3 protein comes from TCRdb applying MiXCR to the 5' RACE reads. The top ten clones hold under 15% of a sample with roughly 550,000 distinct CDR3 sequences, just over 20% of them seen once. The sequencing sample was made of PBMCs or a T cell subset sorted from them (not recorded which). These TCRs come from an adult woman who had mild COVID-19 (a few samples of this study predate the infection). Cell type and time point are not known.

This clonotype appeared a few times. The chain has TRBV5-1 and TRBJ2-6, with 8 positions matching TRBD1. CDR3 length equals 17 residues. CDR1 and CDR2 (germline): SGHRS, YFSETQ. The ends lost 3 bases at V and 3 bases at J; junction bases unmatched: 8. The CDR3 here is CASSSRDRIFGANVLTF. The CDR3 coding sequence is TGCGCCAGCAGCTCCCGGGACAGGATTTTTGGGGCCAACGTCCTGACTTTC.

This clonotype was seen a handful of times. The J gene is TRBJ1-1, the V gene TRBV6-1; 8 positions agree with TRBD1. CDR1 MNHNS and CDR2 SASEGT come from the germline V gene. The junction had 4 bases not matched to a gene; V was cut back by 6 bases and J by 1 base. The CDR3 contains 14 residues. The CDR3, as DNA: TGTGCCAGCAGATTGGGACAGGCGAACACTGAAGCTTTCTTT. This sequence encodes CASRLGQANTEAFF.

This clonotype was detected a few times. Mismatch with germline at one junction end may stem from a read error. This chain links TRBV6-5 with TRBJ2-1, with 7 bases fitting TRBD2. CDR1 is MNHEY, CDR2 SVGAGI, per germline. The CDR3 totals 16 residues. Here the CDR3 reads CAISPTGTIPSGEQFF. The CDR3 DNA reads as TGTGCCATCAGTCCAACGGGGACTATTCCATCTGGTGAGCAGTTCTTC.

V gene TRBV4-2 combines with J gene TRBJ2-5; 11 bases agree with TRBD2. After removal of 4 bases from V and 5 bases from J, the junction contained 6 bases not matched to a gene. From germline, CDR1 is LGHNA and CDR2 YNFKEQ. The CDR3 extends over 15 amino acids. CDR3 sequence reads: CASSPRLAGSETQYF. As DNA, the CDR3 is TGTGCCAGCAGCCCCAGACTAGCGGGGTCGGAGACCCAGTACTTC.

The CDR3: CAPELPEQFF. The CDR3 region has the DNA TGTGCCCCCGAATTACCAGAGCAGTTCTTC. V is TRBV24-1 and J is TRBJ2-1; unclear D gene. Trimming shortened V by 12 bases and J by 10 bases, and 12 bases separated the two germline ends. Germline V lookup: CDR1 KGHDR, CDR2 SFDVKD. This CDR3 contains 10 residues.

This clonotype was picked up one time. This chain joins TRBV30 and TRBJ2-3; TRBD2 might be the D (6 bases). Germline V lookup: CDR1 GTSNPN, CDR2 SVGIG (reference sequence). This CDR3 has 15 amino acids. V shed 7 bases and J shed 4 bases, with 21 bases lying between them. The CDR3: CASGELAPRPDTQYF. The DNA of the CDR3 is TGTGCCTCTGGGGAACTAGCCCCCAGACCAGATACGCAGTATTTT.

The V call is TRBV5-5, the J call TRBJ2-7, with D possibly called TRBD1 or TRBD2 (6 bases each). V dropped 0 bases and J dropped 2 bases, with 15 bases sitting between them. There are 16 residues in the CDR3. Germline assignment: CDR1 SGHKS and CDR2 YYEKEE (reference sequence). The CDR3 sequence: CASSLARGAWAYEQYF. CDR3 in DNA: TGTGCCAGCAGCTTGGCAAGGGGGGCCTGGGCCTACGAGCAGTACTTC.

This clonotype was detected only a few times. The genes are TRBV6-6 and TRBJ2-3, with D perhaps TRBD1 (5 bases). The V gene lost 6 bases and the J gene lost 0 bases, with 10 bases spanning the gap. This CDR3 is built from 14 residues. Germline lookup yields CDR1 MNHNY and CDR2 SVGAGI (reference sequence). CDR3 DNA: TGTGCCAGCAGAGTGACAGCAAGCACAGATACGCAGTATTTT. Its protein is CASRVTASTDTQYF.

This clonotype was seen more than once but under ten times. The V and J genes are TRBV6-2 or TRBV6-3 and TRBJ2-1, with D possibly TRBD2 on 6 matching bases. Trimming pared 2 bases from V and 9 bases from J, leaving 17 bases between. The germline V gene has CDR1 MNHEY and CDR2 SVGEGT. There are 15 residues in the CDR3. The CDR3 here is CASSYRRDGGPEQFF. The CDR3 DNA is TGTGCCAGCAGTTACCGACGGGACGGAGGGCCTGAGCAGTTCTTC.

This clonotype was seen more than once but under ten times. This chain links TRBV12-3 or TRBV12-4 with TRBJ2-1; 10 bases line up with TRBD2. V trimming: 6 bases; J trimming: 0 bases; junction bases outside the gene matches: 8. This CDR3 is built from 17 residues. CDR3 sequence reads: CASRGLAGGSSYNEQFF. CDR3 nucleotides: TGTGCCAGCAGGGGGTTAGCGGGGGGAAGCTCCTACAATGAGCAGTTCTTC.

This chain connects TRBV18 to TRBJ1-3; tentative D call: TRBD1 (5 bases). Trimming removed 4 bases at V and 0 bases at J, with 13 bases between. Germline V gene lookup returns CDR1 KGHSH and CDR2 LQKENI. The CDR3 sequence is 16 residues long. The CDR3 reads CASSRDVTGSGNTIYF. In DNA form, the CDR3 reads TGTGCCAGCTCACGAGATGTCACAGGCTCTGGAAACACCATATATTTT.

The gene calls are TRBV7-9 and TRBJ2-1, with D perhaps being TRBD1 or TRBD2 (7 bases each). The CDR3 runs 17 residues. Germline V gene lookup returns CDR1 SEHNR and CDR2 FQNEAQ (reference sequence). The V and J ends lost 8 bases and 1 base respectively, with 21 bases between them. The CDR3 DNA follows: TGTGCCAGCGTGATGCAGGGGGGAGGGGGTTCCTACAATGAGCAGTTCTTC. Its translation is CASVMQGGGGSYNEQFF.

This chain connects TRBV5-1 to TRBJ1-2; TRBD1 matches 7 bases. The CDR3 contains 14 residues. The V gene end was trimmed by 1 base and the J gene end by 8 bases; junction bases not matched to a gene: 8. Germline V gene lookup returns CDR1 SGHRS and CDR2 YFSETQ. In DNA form, the CDR3 reads TGCGCCAGCAGCTTGCTCCCGGGACAGTCGGGCTACACCTTC. Translating gives CASSLLPGQSGYTF. The full variable domain, in which reference TRBV5-1 and TRBJ1-2 provide the parts outside the CDR3, is KAGVTQTPRYLIKTRGQQVTLSCSPISGHRSVSWYQQTPGQGLQFLFEYFSETQRNKGNFPGRFSGRQFSNSRSEMNVSTLELGDSALYLCASSLLPGQSGYTFGSGTRLTVV.

V and J are TRBV7-2 and TRBJ2-5, with 7 bases lining up with TRBD1. CDR1 is SGHTA and CDR2 is FQGNSA in the germline V gene. Losses at the gene ends were 5 bases for V and 2 bases for J; bases not matched to a gene: 14. This CDR3 region has 17 residues. The CDR3 region has the DNA TGTGCCAGCAGCCCGAGGTGGTTTGGGACAGCACAAGAGACCCAGTACTTC. It translates to CASSPRWFGTAQETQYF.

This clonotype was picked up a small number of times. The CDR3 is CASSQLGRNTGELFF. CDR3 DNA: TGCGCCAGCAGCCAACTCGGTCGCAACACCGGGGAGCTGTTTTTT. The chain employs TRBV4-3 and TRBJ2-2; D unclear. Germline V gene lookup returns CDR1 LGHNA and CDR2 YSLEER. V lost 2 bases to trimming and J lost 2 bases, with 9 bases between them. CDR3 length: 15 amino acids.

V gene TRBV24-1 combines with J gene TRBJ1-1; TRBD1 matches at 7 bases. This CDR3 has 13 amino acids. V lost 7 bases and J lost 1; bases outside the gene matches: 2. Germline CDR1 and CDR2: KGHDR and SFDVKD. Written as DNA, the CDR3 is TGTGCCACCAGGCGACAGGGGAACACTGAAGCTTTCTTT. Its protein is CATRRQGNTEAFF.

J is TRBJ1-1 and V is TRBV6-2 or TRBV6-3; the D is unclear. CDR1 and CDR2 (germline): MNHEY, SVGEGT. V shed 3 bases and J shed 2 bases, with 7 bases lying between them. There are 13 residues in the CDR3. The CDR3 sequence is CASSYFLNTEAFF. CDR3 bases: TGTGCCAGCAGTTATTTTCTCAACACTGAAGCTTTCTTT.

This clonotype has a handful of counts. The gene calls are TRBV24-1 and TRBJ2-1; 8 nucleotides agree with TRBD2. The germline V gene has CDR1 KGHDR and CDR2 SFDVKD. Unmatched junction bases numbered 4, after V lost 3 bases and J lost 7 bases. The CDR3 loop spans 14 amino acids. In DNA form, the CDR3 reads TGTGCCACCAGTGATCCCTTAGCGGGAAATGAGCAGTTCTTC. Translation gives CATSDPLAGNEQFF.

This clonotype was detected only a few times. The chain links TRBV2 to TRBJ2-3; 10 positions match TRBD1. The germline gives CDR1 SNHLY, CDR2 FYNNEI. V dropped 3 bases and J dropped 1; count of bases not matched to a gene: 16. This CDR3 has 20 amino acids. This chain's CDR3 is CASSDWDRGARGPCTDTQYF. CDR3 nucleotides: TGTGCCAGCAGTGATTGGGACAGGGGAGCGAGGGGGCCCTGCACAGATACGCAGTATTTT.

This clonotype appeared a few times. The chain has TRBV6-2 or TRBV6-3 and TRBJ1-5, with D perhaps TRBD1 (5 bases). The CDR3 runs to 15 residues. V lost 6 bases and J 2 bases, leaving 14 bases between the germline ends. CDR1 is MNHEY, CDR2 SVGEGT, per germline. Here the CDR3 reads CASRETGRGNQPQHF. CDR3 DNA: TGTGCCAGCAGAGAAACGGGACGTGGCAATCAGCCCCAGCATTTT.

This clonotype was found a few times. The J gene is TRBJ2-3, the V gene TRBV7-2; no definite D call. Trimming shortened V by 4 bases and J by 7 bases, and 12 bases separated the two germline ends. The CDR3 has 13 residues. The germline CDR1 and CDR2 sequences are SGHTA and FQGNSA. CDR3 coding DNA: TGTGCCAGCAGCTCCTCTGGCGGCTATACGCAGTATTTT. Protein: CASSSSGGYTQYF.

The chain joins TRBV19 to TRBJ2-7; tentative D call: TRBD1 (6 bases). Trimming cost V 8 bases and J 3 bases, with 11 bases left between them. CDR1 and CDR2 from the germline V gene are LNHDA and SQIVND (reference sequence). This CDR3 has 12 residues. Written as DNA, the CDR3 is TGTGCCAGTGGGCTACAGGGCTACGAGCAGTACTTC. Translated, it gives CASGLQGYEQYF.

The rearrangement links TRBV20-1 to TRBJ2-3; D is uncertain. Trimming stripped 5 bases from V and 6 bases from J, with 9 bases between. Germline CDR1 reads DFQATT; CDR2 reads SNEGSKA (reference sequence). The CDR3 runs to 11 residues. CDR3 in DNA: TGCAGTGCTCTGGGCGGCGATACGCAGTATTTT. This translates into CSALGGDTQYF.

A few counts support this clonotype. This chain uses TRBV5-1 with TRBJ2-3; 9 bases align to TRBD2. Germline trimming cut 1 base from V and 0 bases from J; bases unmatched to any gene: 6. Germline V gene data show CDR1 as SGHRS and CDR2 as YFSETQ. The CDR3 runs to 17 residues. CDR3 region: CASSLLQREVSTDTQYF. The CDR3 region has the DNA TGCGCCAGCAGCTTGTTGCAGCGGGAGGTGAGCACAGATACGCAGTATTTT.

There are a few counts of this clonotype. This chain uses TRBV7-6 with TRBJ2-7; 11 bases map to TRBD2. Germline V gives CDR1 SGHVS, CDR2 FNYEAQ. V lost 5 bases and J lost 4; bases outside the gene matches: 10. This CDR3 has 16 amino acids. This CDR3 is CASSVTGTSGAYEQYF. In DNA, the CDR3 is TGTGCCAGCAGCGTAACGGGGACTAGCGGAGCTTACGAGCAGTACTTC.

This chain joins TRBV5-4 and TRBJ2-1; the match to TRBD2 covers 10 bases. This CDR3 is 17 amino acids long. Germline V gives CDR1 SGHNT, CDR2 YYREEE (reference sequence). V was clipped by 3 bases and J by 4 bases; unmatched bases: 10. CDR3 DNA: TGTGCCAGCAGCTGGACCTCTGGAGCGGGAGGGTACAATGAGCAGTTCTTC. This gives the protein CASSWTSGAGGYNEQFF.